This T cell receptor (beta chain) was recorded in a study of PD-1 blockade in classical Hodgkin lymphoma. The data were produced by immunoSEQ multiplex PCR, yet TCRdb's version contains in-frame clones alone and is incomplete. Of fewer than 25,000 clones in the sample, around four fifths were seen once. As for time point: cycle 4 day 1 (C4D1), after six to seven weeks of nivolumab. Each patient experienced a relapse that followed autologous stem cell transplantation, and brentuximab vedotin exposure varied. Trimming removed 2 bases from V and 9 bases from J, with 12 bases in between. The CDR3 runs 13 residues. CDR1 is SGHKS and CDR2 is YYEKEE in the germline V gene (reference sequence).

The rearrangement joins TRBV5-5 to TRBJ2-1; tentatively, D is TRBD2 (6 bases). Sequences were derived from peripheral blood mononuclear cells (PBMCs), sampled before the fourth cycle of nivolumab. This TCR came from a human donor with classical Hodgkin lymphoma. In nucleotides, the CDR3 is TGTGCCAGCAGCTTTCAGGCGGGGAGTGAGCAGTTCTTC. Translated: CASSFQAGSEQFF.